This T cell receptor beta chain was obtained from a study of response to subunit inactivated influenza vaccine. TCRdb reanalysed the RT-PCR reads using MiXCR and keeps one entry per CDR3 protein. The profile shows around 570,000 distinct CDR3 sequences, over 9% of them singletons. The germline V gene encodes CDR1 MGHRA and CDR2 YSYEKL. The CDR3 totals 15 residues. Trimming pared 4 bases from V and 4 bases from J, leaving 17 bases between. These same records also appear under a second study, on T cells expressing NK-cell markers. That source reports: As the method of synthesis, 5'RACE template switching with UMIs yielded TCR beta cDNA. In several experiments, sorting was restricted to alpha-beta TCR T cells by an anti-gamma-delta TCR antibody. As a fraction of CD8+ T cells, dominant NKG2C+ clonotypes reached about 1.0-8% in a handful of donors. The leading position in the CD3+CD56-NKG2C+ fraction of several donors also went to these clonotypes. No clear determination of HCMV specificity was made for expanded NKG2C+ T cell clones.

This sequence originates from a man in his forties or fifties who received an inactivated influenza vaccine. The chain recombines TRBV4-1 with TRBJ2-7, with D perhaps matching TRBD2 (5 bases). Sequences were derived from PBMCs from blood, sampled on the day of vaccination. The DNA for the CDR3 is TGCGCCAGCAGCCCCAGTCTACCGGGAAGGTACGAGCAGTACTTC. This codes for CASSPSLPGRYEQYF.